What follows describes a single T cell receptor (beta chain). The antigen is undetermined. Following 10 days of culture, CD4+ T cells were isolated. Measured with immunoSEQ multiplex PCR; TCRdb has only the in-frame clones, and not every one. The data show around 30,000 clones, with less than 75% seen just once and almost 10% held by the top ten. This entry comes from a study of vaccination effects on CD4 cells after COVID-19. As for the study in general: The cohort was immunized with two doses of either the BNT162b2 or mRNA-1273 vaccine.

V was clipped by 3 bases and J by 6 bases, with 9 bases between them. The germline V gene has CDR1 MNHNS and CDR2 SASEGT. This CDR3 spans 13 amino acids. This chain joins TRBV6-1 and TRBJ1-5; D is unresolved. The TCR comes from a human donor who received a COVID-19 vaccine. Here the sequenced sample was CD4+ T cells from PBMCs cultured without peptide, taken before COVID-19 vaccination. This CDR3 reads CASSESPFQPQHF. The CDR3 DNA reads TGTGCCAGCAGTGAGAGCCCTTTTCAGCCCCAGCATTTT.